The rows below give T cell receptor beta chains drawn from one sample of a study of control samples from healthy donors and cancer patients. Data came from immunoSEQ multiplex PCR; TCRdb stores just in-frame clones and leaves some out. The sample includes about 110,000 clones, about 80% of them seen just once. Sample: blood. Source of these receptors: a man between 18 and 29 years old in good health. CDR3s include the opening cysteine and the closing phenylalanine or tryptophan. The order of the fields is CDR3 length, clone size, J gene, V gene, D gene, CDR3 protein, CDR3 DNA. D genes are given only for firm matches. Size is stated for part of the rows, as once, few or many counts, or as a class when the clone is expanded.

>16|-|TRBJ2-1|TRBV10-3|-
CAIALRRAPSYNEQFF
TGTGCCATCGCCCTCCGGAGGGCCCCTTCCTACAATGAGCAGTTCTTC
>16|-|TRBJ2-5|TRBV28|TRBD1
CASSAPPGQGAKTQYF
TGTGCCAGCAGCGCCCCCCCGGGACAGGGGGCTAAGACCCAGTACTTC
>18|-|TRBJ1-2|TRBV4-1|-
CASSQVRTGDQANYGYTF
TGCGCCAGCAGCCAAGTCCGGACGGGAGACCAAGCTAACTATGGCTACACCTTC
>13|few|TRBJ1-2|TRBV28|-
CASSLLGLDGYTF
TGTGCCAGCAGTTTATTAGGGTTGGATGGCTACACCTTC
>13|-|TRBJ2-7|TRBV6-2/TRBV6-3|-
CASSYWGSNEQYF
TGTGCCAGCAGTTACTGGGGATCGAACGAGCAGTACTTC
>13|-|TRBJ1-2|TRBV28|TRBD1
CASTLDRARGYTF
TGTGCCAGCACACTTGACAGGGCCCGCGGCTACACCTTC
>12|-|TRBJ2-3|TRBV5-1|-
CASSLAGDTQYF
TGCGCCAGCAGCTTGGCAGGGGATACGCAGTATTTT
>14|-|TRBJ1-6|TRBV18|-
CASSPGRSNSPLHF
TGTGCCAGCTCACCAGGGCGGTCTAATTCACCCCTCCACTTT
>14|-|TRBJ2-7|TRBV14|-
CASSWGQLAYEQYF
TGTGCCAGCAGCTGGGGACAACTAGCTTACGAGCAGTACTTC
>12|-|TRBJ1-5|TRBV23-1|-
CASSPKEQPQHF
TGCGCCAGCAGCCCCAAGGAACAGCCCCAGCATTTT
>14|-|TRBJ1-4|TRBV14|-
CASSPWGIGEKLFF
TGTGCCAGCAGCCCCTGGGGGATAGGGGAAAAACTGTTTTTT
>11|once|TRBJ1-1|TRBV6-2/TRBV6-3|-
CASSGSRMAFF
TGTGCCAGCAGTGGGAGCAGAATGGCCTTCTTT
>14|-|TRBJ1-1|TRBV25-1|-
CASSAGTGNTEAFF
TGTGCCAGCAGTGCTGGGACGGGGAACACTGAAGCTTTCTTT
>14|few|TRBJ1-5|TRBV30|-
CAWSTGSLGQPQHF
TGTGCCTGGAGTACTGGCAGCCTGGGTCAGCCCCAGCATTTT
>16|-|TRBJ1-2|TRBV11-2|TRBD1
CASSPPGTGKRDGYTF
TGTGCCAGCAGTCCCCCCGGGACAGGGAAGAGGGATGGCTACACCTTC
>17|-|TRBJ2-1|TRBV5-4|TRBD2
CASSFPTSGSSYNEQFF
TGTGCCAGCAGCTTCCCAACTAGCGGAAGCTCCTACAATGAGCAGTTCTTC
>14|-|TRBJ1-5|TRBV2|-
CASSDEGYNQPQHF
TGTGCCAGCAGTGACGAGGGGTACAATCAGCCCCAGCATTTT
>15|-|TRBJ1-2|TRBV7-9|-
CASSLERGRTYGYTF
TGTGCCAGCAGCTTAGAACGGGGCAGGACTTATGGCTACACCTTC
>20|-|TRBJ1-5|TRBV6-2/TRBV6-3|-
CASSYSVVGYGPYSNQPQHF
TGTGCCAGCAGTTACTCGGTGGTGGGTTACGGCCCTTATAGCAATCAGCCCCAGCATTTT
>18|-|TRBJ1-4|TRBV18|-
CASSPEWLPGRMNEKLFF
TGTGCCAGCTCCCCAGAATGGCTTCCGGGACGGATGAATGAAAAACTGTTTTTT
>15|-|TRBJ2-2|TRBV14|-
CASSRLGGYTGELFF
TGTGCCAGCAGCCGACTTGGAGGCTACACCGGGGAGCTGTTTTTT
>18|-|TRBJ2-3|TRBV28|TRBD2
CASSLYSASGGDSNTQYF
TGTGCCAGCAGTCTCTATAGTGCAAGCGGGGGAGATTCAAATACGCAGTATTTT
>13|-|TRBJ1-1|TRBV4-1|-
CASSPGRDTEAFF
TGCGCCAGCAGCCCAGGGAGGGACACTGAAGCTTTCTTT
>15|-|TRBJ2-3|TRBV14|-
CASSQFGLGTDTQYF
TGTGCCAGCAGCCAATTCGGGTTGGGGACAGATACGCAGTATTTT
>15|-|TRBJ2-1|TRBV3-1/TRBV3-2|-
CASSQDPASYNEQFF
TGTGCCAGCAGCCAAGATCCAGCGTCTTACAATGAGCAGTTCTTC
>18|-|TRBJ2-3|TRBV19|-
CASSINRPGHLSTDTQYF
TGTGCCAGTAGTATAAACCGGCCAGGTCACCTCAGCACAGATACGCAGTATTTT
>13|-|TRBJ2-5|TRBV12-3/TRBV12-4|-
CASSLRGWETQYF
TGTGCCAGCAGTTTACGGGGTTGGGAGACCCAGTACTTC